This paragraph covers one T cell receptor beta chain sequence. Its antigen target is currently unknown. Base qualities are not at hand, and no much larger clone is one base apart. Other DNA sequences in the same sample also yield this CDR3. This entry is derived from a study of shared clonotypes between healthy human individuals (dated by TCRdb to the early 2020s). With regard to the full study: Three men and two women, aged 18 to 49 years, made up the cohort. For each donor, CD4 naive and CD4 memory were each run on three plates, CD8 naive on two plates, and CD8 memory on one plate. To estimate repertoire size and how much clonotype sharing occurs between individuals, the study deeply sequenced the blood TCR repertoires of several healthy adults. To increase sequencing depth and limit assay-specific biases, TCR repertoire library preparation and sequencing were carried out by different laboratories using diverse techniques. Each donor's leukapheresis produced roughly between roughly 0.85 and 9.5 billion PBMCs.

The donors were healthy, HIV-negative adults who had no recently reported acute infections or vaccinations. Every donor was a Caucasian adult residing in Nashville, Tennessee, USA. CD4+ T cells were enriched by magnetic negative selection; naive cells were then positively selected on CD45RA, and the negative fraction formed the memory subset. After blood collection by leukapheresis, PBMCs were isolated using Ficoll-Histopaque density gradient centrifugation and then cryopreserved in the vapor phase of liquid nitrogen. Purity and quantity of every magnetically sorted T cell population were checked by analytical flow cytometry. From each sorted fraction, genomic DNA was isolated and quantified by UV absorbance on a Nanodrop 2000c. Study-wide conclusions, independent of this receptor: Around 5.4% of naive CD4, 3.5% of naive CD8, around 2.3% of memory CD4, and more than 0.35% of memory CD8 clonotypes were shared across several donors. Rarefaction of sorted-subset datasets indicated incomplete sequencing despite the large sequencing depth. Higher generation probabilities were observed for clonotypes shared by all four sorted-subset donors than for non-shared clonotypes. Based on pairwise subsampling, the degree of clonotype sharing among donors was expected to be affected by sequencing depth. The small number of donors limited the genetic and exposure-history diversity represented. Sampling was limited to blood, and TCR repertoires in tissue likely differ from TCR repertoires in blood. Estimated clonotype richness was generally larger for naive than for memory subsets.

The CDR3 holds 14 amino acids from the cysteine to the phenylalanine. Only CDR3 DNA is held: 42 bases, read in frame from base 1. The germline V gene sets CDR1 to SGHDT and CDR2 to YYEEEE. Here V drops 2 bases and J drops 7 bases, and the junction holds 6 bases not matched to any gene. Using the deep immunoSEQ assay, TCR CDR3 regions were amplified from genomic DNA by multiplex PCR. Genomic DNA extracted from each cell subset was distributed evenly over all wells of several immunoSEQ 96-well plates, and each plate served as one replicate. Each replicate PCR for sorted subsets received approximately 220 ng genomic DNA, equal to around 32,000 T cell genomes. The purified libraries were quantified using a Qubit 3.0 fluorometer, sized with a Bioanalyzer 2100, and then quantified again using the KAPA Library Quantification kit. A separate single-read 150-cycle Illumina NextSeq 550 flow cell was used to sequence each immunoSEQ 96-well plate. In the original analysis: Because only junctional sequences without quality scores were contained in the immunoSEQ output, filtering matching that applied to full-length reads could not be performed. To assign V/J genes and CDR3, sequences were annotated against IMGT germline references using PyIR, a Python wrapper for IgBLAST v1.9. Reads were filtered out if the reads had weak V/J assignments (E-value above 1e-6), no CDR3, stop codons, out-of-frame junctions, or ambiguous translated residues. V3J clonotypes were defined by identical inferred V gene, J gene, and CDR3 amino acid sequence. Percentage overlap between repertoires was computed as shared unique clonotypes divided by the size of the smaller repertoire. Three approaches were used to assess repertoire richness: RTK rarefaction, the Chao1 estimator, and Recon v2.1 estimates of unobserved clonotypes. Generation probabilities for all TCRbeta clonotypes obtained by the gDNA method from four donors were computed using OLGA. Imported from immuneACCESS, the table was reduced by TCRdb to in-frame sequences with V and J called. These copies leave out some clones; in studies compared against another copy, an unresolved V gene accounts for under half, and the cause of the remainder is not known. The DNA gave D and trimming, while V, J and clone size come from that table. Recorded for this sample are roughly 2.2 million clones; 90% to 95% of them occurred a single time. Together, the top ten hold about 0.37% of the sample.

The sequence derives from a man between 18 and 35 years old in good health. Some clones in this sample may be carry-over from other donors' samples. The sequencing input was naive CD4+ T cells from PBMCs. The cell subset or site label of this sample denotes: CD45RA+ positively selected. The chain is encoded by TRBV5-6 joined to TRBJ2-1; 7 of the junction bases match TRBD1. The CDR3 protein: CASSFDRVSNEQFF. At the DNA level, the sequence is TGTGCCAGCAGCTTTGACAGGGTATCGAATGAGCAGTTCTTC.